The entry below describes one T cell receptor (beta chain). The target antigen is unknown. A single base separates this from a much larger clone, so it may be a read error. This sample is drawn from a study of immune heterogeneity within non-small cell lung tumors. The wider study: The composition of the tumors was several squamous cell carcinomas, fewer than 13 non-squamous carcinomas and 1 not otherwise specified.

The CDR3 consists of 18 residues. The germline CDR1 and CDR2 sequences are LNHNV and YYDKDF (reference sequence). Whole-study findings and limits: Statistically, local T-cell clonality exhibited a moderate yet significant correlation with local tumor mutational burden (R about 0.37).

Template material comprised bulk tumor genomic DNA at 600 ng per sample. Primary tumors were biopsied several times each, far apart, intraoperatively. Curative surgical treatment was performed in patients who had newly diagnosed, untreated non-small cell lung cancer. Samples were obtained from newly diagnosed non-small cell lung cancer patients who were having surgery with curative intent. In a multiplex PCR, 32 V and 13 J primers amplified TCR beta CDR3. TCRdb reprocessed the multiplex PCR reads with MiXCR, giving one entry per CDR3 protein. Of fewer than 13,000 distinct CDR3 sequences detected, around 27% appear once; the ten largest clones hold 10% to 15%.

The receptor was isolated from a man aged 45-65 years with non-small cell lung cancer. The specimen was lung tumor tissue. This chain connects TRBV15 to TRBJ2-2; 16 bases are a match to TRBD2. CDR3 sequence: CANSRGTSGREYTGELFF. CDR3 in DNA: TGTGCCAACAGCAGAGGGACTAGCGGGAGGGAGTACACCGGGGAGCTGTTTTTT.